The TCR beta chain described here comes from a study of blood T cells in healthy people across ages. Overall study: When template switching was applied, about one barcoded beta molecule was captured per two T cells.

Germline V lookup: CDR1 ENHRY, CDR2 SYGVKD. Trimming left V 5 bases short and J 0 bases short, with 14 bases between. This CDR3 spans 15 amino acids. Donor samples were obtained from healthy Caucasian individuals from Russia, aged 6 to 90. Isolating PBMCs gave at least 6.5 million of these cells per sample. A second roughly 6 to 11 cycle PCR used barcoded and J-beta primers. Every sample gave at least 3 million paired-end reads containing CDR3. TCRdb re-analysed the 5' RACE reads in MiXCR, keeping a single row per CDR3 protein. This repertoire shows approximately 770,000 distinct CDR3 sequences, 55% to 75% found once; its top ten account for around 22%.

The receptor comes from a man aged 25-45 years in good health. Sequencing used blood. This rearrangement joins TRBV10-3 to TRBJ2-7; D is ambiguous. The CDR3 loop reads CAISPSGGFSYEQYF. CDR3 bases: TGTGCCATCAGTCCTTCAGGCGGATTCTCCTACGAGCAGTACTTC.